This entry is about one TCR beta chain. The target antigen is unknown. The data were taken from a study of shared clonotypes between healthy human individuals. Across the study: Aged 18 to 49, the donors were a couple of women and a few men.

Trimming shortened V by 7 bases and J by 1 base, and 13 bases separated the two germline ends. The CDR3 totals 15 residues. Germline V gene sequence: CDR1 MNHNS, CDR2 SASEGT. The study, taken as a whole, reports: The study's rarefaction showed incomplete sorted-subset sequencing despite large depth. The naive CD4 repertoires of a handful of donors were compared, and roughly 5.1% of clonotypes were shared. Clonotype sharing among donors was thought likely to change with sequencing depth.

Only in-frame clones appear in the TCRdb table, and some are missing; sequencing was by immunoSEQ multiplex PCR. The sample comprises roughly 2,500,000 clones, 80% to 95% of which are singletons, and more than 0.35% rests with the top ten. Sequenced material: naive CD4+ T cells from PBMCs. Subset in this sample: CD45RA+ positively selected. This rearrangement joins TRBV6-1 to TRBJ2-2, with D maybe TRBD1 (6 bases). The TCR comes from a young man in good health. Some clones in this sample may be carry-over from other donors' samples. CDR3 DNA: TGTGCCAGCACCGACAGGTCCTTGAACACCGGGGAGCTGTTTTTT. Amino acid sequence: CASTDRSLNTGELFF.